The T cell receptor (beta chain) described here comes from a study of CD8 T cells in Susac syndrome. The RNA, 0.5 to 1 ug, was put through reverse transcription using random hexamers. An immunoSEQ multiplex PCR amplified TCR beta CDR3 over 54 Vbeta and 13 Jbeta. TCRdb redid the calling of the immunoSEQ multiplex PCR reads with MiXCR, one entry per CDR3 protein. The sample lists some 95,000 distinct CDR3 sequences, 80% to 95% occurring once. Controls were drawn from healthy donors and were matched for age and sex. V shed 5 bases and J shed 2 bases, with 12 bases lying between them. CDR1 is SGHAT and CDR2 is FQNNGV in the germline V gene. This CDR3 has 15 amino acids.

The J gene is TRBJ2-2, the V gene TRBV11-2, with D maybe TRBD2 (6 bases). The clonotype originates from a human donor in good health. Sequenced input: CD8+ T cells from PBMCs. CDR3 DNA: TGTGCCAGCAGCGACCGACTAGAAAACACCGGGGAGCTGTTTTTT. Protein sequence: CASSDRLENTGELFF.